This entry lists 9 T cell receptor beta chains sequenced from one sample in a study of blood T cell repertoires in COVID-19. Repertoires were generated with immunoSEQ multiplex PCR, while TCRdb's copy carries only in-frame clones and drops some. Of approximately 410,000 clones in the sample, around 86% were seen once. Sequencing was performed on peripheral blood. The source is a woman younger than 45 with active or convalescent COVID-19.

The V and J genes are TRBV5-1 and TRBJ2-5; 12 bases match TRBD2. The length of the CDR3 is 16 residues. The ends lost 3 bases at V and 3 bases at J; junction bases unmatched: 6. CDR1 is SGHRS, CDR2 YFSETQ, per germline. The CDR3 region has the DNA TGCGCCAGCAGCTGGGGGACTAGCGGGTTAGAAGAGACCCAGTACTTC. Its translation: CASSWGTSGLEETQYF.

The chain is built from TRBV7-2 and TRBJ1-1; TRBD1 is a possible D gene (5 bases). V was trimmed by 1 base and J by 0 bases, leaving 12 bases between them. Germline assignment: CDR1 SGHTA and CDR2 FQGNSA. The CDR3 is made up of 16 amino acids. CDR3 region: CASSLEKGMLNTEAFF. Written as DNA, the CDR3 is TGTGCCAGCAGCTTAGAGAAGGGGATGTTGAACACTGAAGCTTTCTTT.

V and J are TRBV7-9 and TRBJ1-1; D perhaps matches TRBD1 (5 bases). This CDR3 region has 16 residues. Germline V gene sequence: CDR1 SEHNR, CDR2 FQNEAQ (reference sequence). V dropped 2 bases and J dropped 4 bases, with 17 bases sitting between them. CDR3 loop: CASSLLRGLRGTEAFF. CDR3 DNA sequence: TGTGCCAGCAGCTTACTAAGAGGCCTAAGGGGCACTGAAGCTTTCTTT.

This chain joins TRBV5-1 and TRBJ1-2, with TRBD1 matching 7 bases. The CDR3 loop spans 11 amino acids. Germline V gene data show CDR1 as SGHRS and CDR2 as YFSETQ. After removal of 3 bases from V and 12 bases from J, the junction contained 5 bases not matched to a gene. CDR3 in DNA: TGCGCCAGCAGCTATGGGACAGAGGACACCTTC. This codes for CASSYGTEDTF.

The CDR3 DNA reads as TGTGCCAGCAGTCAACAGGGCACACCTGAAGCTTTCTTT. It yields the protein CASSQQGTPEAFF. The rearrangement links TRBV12-3 or TRBV12-4 to TRBJ1-1; the D gene is possibly TRBD1 (6 bases). This CDR3 has 13 residues. The germline V and J ends were trimmed by 5 bases and 6 bases, with 13 bases remaining between them.

The genes are TRBV18 and TRBJ1-4; TRBD1 matches at 7 bases. J was trimmed by 4 bases and V by 3 bases; bases with no gene match: 8. Germline CDR1 is KGHSH and CDR2 is LQKENI. The CDR3 has 16 residues. CDR3 residues: CASSPSGQAHNEKLFF. DNA for the CDR3: TGTGCCAGCTCACCCTCCGGACAGGCACATAATGAAAAACTGTTTTTT.

V and J are TRBV7-9 and TRBJ2-7; 11 bases are a match to TRBD2. Germline V gene data show CDR1 as SEHNR and CDR2 as FQNEAQ (reference sequence). Losses at the gene ends were 5 bases for V and 6 bases for J; bases not matched to a gene: 9. This CDR3 is built from 15 residues. The CDR3 DNA is TGTGCCAGCAGCCGACTAGCGGGAATTCAAGGCGAGCAGTACTTC. This translates into CASSRLAGIQGEQYF.

V gene TRBV6-6 combines with J gene TRBJ1-1; perhaps TRBD1 as D (5 bases). Germline CDR1 reads MNHNY; CDR2 reads SVGAGI (reference sequence). Trimming left V 2 bases short and J 4 bases short, with 14 bases between. The CDR3 is 15 residues long. CDR3 region: CASSYTSGHLTEAFF. CDR3 DNA: TGTGCCAGCAGTTACACCTCCGGACACCTCACTGAAGCTTTCTTT.

V gene TRBV25-1 combines with J gene TRBJ1-2; D is uncertain. The germline gives CDR1 MGHDK, CDR2 SYGVNS. This CDR3 is built from 11 residues. Trimming pared 4 bases from V and 8 bases from J, leaving 8 bases between. The CDR3 reads CASSVQAGYTF. The CDR3 coding sequence is TGTGCCAGCAGTGTCCAAGCGGGCTACACCTTC.